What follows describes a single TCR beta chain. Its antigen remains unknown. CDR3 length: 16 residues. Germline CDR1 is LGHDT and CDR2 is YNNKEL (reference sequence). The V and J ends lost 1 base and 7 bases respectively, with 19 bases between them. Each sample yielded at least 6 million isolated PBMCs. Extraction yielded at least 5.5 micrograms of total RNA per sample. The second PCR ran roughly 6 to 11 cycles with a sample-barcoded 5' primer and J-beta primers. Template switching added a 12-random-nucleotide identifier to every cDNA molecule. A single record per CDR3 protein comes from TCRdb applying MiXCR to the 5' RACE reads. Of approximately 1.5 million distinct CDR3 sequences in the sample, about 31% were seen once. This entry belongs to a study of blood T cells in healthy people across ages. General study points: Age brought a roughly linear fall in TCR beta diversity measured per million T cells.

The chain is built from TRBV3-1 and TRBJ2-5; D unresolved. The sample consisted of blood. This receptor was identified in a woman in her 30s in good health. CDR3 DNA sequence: TGTGCCAGCAGCCAAGCCGCTTCGACGGTCTCCGGGACCCAGTACTTC. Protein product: CASSQAASTVSGTQYF.